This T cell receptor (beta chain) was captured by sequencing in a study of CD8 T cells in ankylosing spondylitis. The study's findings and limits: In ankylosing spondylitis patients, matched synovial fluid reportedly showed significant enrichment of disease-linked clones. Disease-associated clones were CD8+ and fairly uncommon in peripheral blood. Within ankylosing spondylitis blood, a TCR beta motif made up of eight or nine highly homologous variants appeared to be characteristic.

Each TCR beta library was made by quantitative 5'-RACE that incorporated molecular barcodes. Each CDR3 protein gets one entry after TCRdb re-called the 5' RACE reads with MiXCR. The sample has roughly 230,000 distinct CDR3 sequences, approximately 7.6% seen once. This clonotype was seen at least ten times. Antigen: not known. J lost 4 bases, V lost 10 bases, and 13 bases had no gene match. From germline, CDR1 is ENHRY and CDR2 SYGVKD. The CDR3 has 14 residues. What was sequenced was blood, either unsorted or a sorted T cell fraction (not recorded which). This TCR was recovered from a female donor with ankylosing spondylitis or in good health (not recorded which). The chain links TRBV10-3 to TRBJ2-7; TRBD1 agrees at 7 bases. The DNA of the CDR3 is TGTGCCACCCAGATTGGACAGGACCGATACGAGCAGTACTTC. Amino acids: CATQIGQDRYEQYF.